This T cell receptor (beta chain) was documented in a study of T-cell memory formation after mild COVID-19. Background on the study: Largely, TCR clusters stayed within a single donor. Study-wide points: Largely, contracting CD4+ clones fell within CM and EM, and contracting CD8+ clones within EMRA.

CDR1 and CDR2 from the germline V gene are SEHNR and FQNEAQ (reference sequence). The CDR3 runs to 15 residues. Each CDR3 protein is one row after TCRdb ran MiXCR on the 5' RACE reads. This sample has over 120,000 distinct CDR3 sequences, with roughly 6.3% found just once. This clonotype showed up just once. The antigen remains undetermined. This clone may be a read error of a much larger clone one base away. Sequenced material: PBMCs or a T cell subset sorted from them (not recorded which). This sequence joins TRBV7-9 and TRBJ1-2; D remains ambiguous. The sequence was collected from an adult woman who had mild COVID-19 (a few samples of this study predate the infection). Cell type and time point are not known. CDR3 loop: CASSMDARAKYGYTF. CDR3 DNA sequence: TGTGCCAGCAGCATGGACGCCCGAGCTAAATATGGCTACACCTTC.